A single sample gave rise to the 9 T cell receptor beta chains below, sequenced in a study of shared T cell receptors in the human thymus (dated by TCRdb to the early 2020s). Library preparation was by the immunoSEQ multiplex PCR assay. The source is immuneACCESS, and TCRdb retained only in-frame sequences with V and J called. Part of the clones is not carried over; for the studies checked, unresolved V genes explain less than half of this, and the remainder is unexplained. In this sample the table shows 450,000 to 650,000 clones, around 78% of which occur a single time. The biggest ten clones account for about 0.014% of the sample. The same specimen was also included in a second study, on human thymus T cells.

Specimen: thymocytes. The receptor source for this set is a boy in the first two years of life with a congenital heart defect. Donor details come from another sample of the same person, matched by shared clones.

V and J are TRBV27 and TRBJ1-1; a weak D match, TRBD1 (5 bases). Deletions cut 4 bases from V and 4 bases from J, with 13 bases between. CDR3 size: 14 residues. Per germline, CDR1 MNHEY and CDR2 SMNVEV (reference sequence). The CDR3 loop is CASSSGRGITEAFF. CDR3 nucleotide sequence: TGTGCCAGCAGTTCAGGGAGGGGTATCACTGAAGCTTTCTTT.

This clone was seen more than once but under ten times. The chain uses TRBV6-6 and TRBJ2-5; the D gene is possibly TRBD1 (6 bases). The V end was cut by 4 bases, the J end by 6 bases, with 21 bases between. The CDR3 extends over 16 amino acids. Germline CDR1 MNHNY, CDR2 SVGAGI (reference sequence). CDR3 sequence: CASSFRPGHLLKTQYF. CDR3 in DNA: TGTGCCAGCAGTTTCCGACCGGGACACCTTCTAAAGACCCAGTACTTC.

The CDR3 reads CASSGGMGKTEAFF. CDR3 sequence (DNA): TGTGCCAGCAGTGGAGGGATGGGAAAGACTGAAGCTTTCTTT. V usage is TRBV6-1 and J usage is TRBJ1-1; no clear D. The CDR3 has 14 residues. The V gene's germline CDR1 is MNHNS and CDR2 SASEGT. The ends were cut back, 4 bases at V and 5 bases at J, with 14 bases in the middle.

The CDR3: CASSLTKADQPQHF. The CDR3 DNA sequence: TGTGCCAGCAGCCTGACAAAGGCCGATCAGCCCCAGCATTTT. The genes are TRBV6-1 and TRBJ1-5; D unresolved. V shed 6 bases and J shed 5 bases, with 14 bases lying between them. This CDR3 has 14 residues. Germline V lookup: CDR1 MNHNS, CDR2 SASEGT.

The J gene is TRBJ2-6, the V gene TRBV28, with TRBD1 as a possible D gene (6 bases). V lost 5 bases, J lost 0 bases, and 11 bases lay in between. This CDR3 has 16 residues. Germline CDR1 MDHEN, CDR2 SYDVKM. Here the CDR3 reads CASSPTGPSGANVLTF. CDR3 DNA sequence: TGTGCCAGCAGTCCCACAGGGCCCTCTGGGGCCAACGTCCTGACTTTC.

The chain uses TRBV28 and TRBJ2-7; TRBD2 might be the D (6 bases). The CDR3 extends over 14 amino acids. V lost 3 bases, J lost 6 bases, and 15 bases lay in between. Germline-derived CDR1 and CDR2 are MDHEN and SYDVKM. CDR3 amino acids: CASSFRELAGEQYF. In DNA form, the CDR3 reads TGTGCCAGCAGTTTTCGGGAGTTAGCAGGCGAGCAGTACTTC.

V is TRBV29-1 and J is TRBJ2-1, with D maybe TRBD1 (6 bases). This CDR3 comprises 17 residues. V dropped 4 bases and J dropped 3 bases, with 22 bases sitting between them. Germline CDR1 is SQVTM and CDR2 is ANQGSEA. The CDR3 nucleotides read TGCAGCGTTGGGGTAACCGGGACACCTTTTCGCTACAATGAGCAGTTCTTC. This sequence encodes CSVGVTGTPFRYNEQFF.

Comment on this clone: This sample also contains other DNA sequences that code for the same CDR3. The chain joins TRBV6-4 to TRBJ2-1; 10 nucleotides align to TRBD2. V was pared by 3 bases and J by 0 bases, with 2 bases of the junction left unmatched. Per germline, CDR1 MRHNA and CDR2 SNTAGT. The CDR3 is 16 amino acids. CDR3: CASSEASGSSYNEQFF. CDR3 nucleotide sequence: TGTGCCAGCAGTGAGGCTAGCGGGAGCTCCTACAATGAGCAGTTCTTC.

This clone was picked up one time. V is TRBV7-9 and J is TRBJ2-3; the match to TRBD1 covers 8 bases. Looked up from germline, CDR1 is SEHNR and CDR2 is FQNEAQ (reference sequence). V lost 8 bases, J lost 1 base, and 5 bases stayed unmatched. This CDR3 region has 14 residues. The CDR3 loop is CASGKTGGTDTQYF. The DNA of the CDR3 is TGTGCCAGCGGGAAGACAGGGGGCACAGATACGCAGTATTTT.